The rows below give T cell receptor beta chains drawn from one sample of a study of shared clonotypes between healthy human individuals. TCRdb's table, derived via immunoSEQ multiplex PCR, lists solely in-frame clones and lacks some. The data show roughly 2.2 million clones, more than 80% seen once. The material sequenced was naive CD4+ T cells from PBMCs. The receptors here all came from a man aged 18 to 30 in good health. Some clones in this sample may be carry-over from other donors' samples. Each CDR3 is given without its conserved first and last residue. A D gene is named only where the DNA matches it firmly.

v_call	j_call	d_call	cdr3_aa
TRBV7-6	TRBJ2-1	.	ASSRRTVHEQF
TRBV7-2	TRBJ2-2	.	ASSLARTTGELF
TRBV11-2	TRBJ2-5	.	ASSWSPGETQY
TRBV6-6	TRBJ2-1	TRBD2	ASSYSVLAGDMEQF
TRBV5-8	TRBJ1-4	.	ASFYPRGEKLF
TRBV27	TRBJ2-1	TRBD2	ASTPAGGPYNEQF
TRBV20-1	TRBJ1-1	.	SARDGADAF
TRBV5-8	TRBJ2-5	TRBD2	ASSRGGRLAQETQY
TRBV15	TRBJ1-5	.	ATSHQVWEAYSNQPQH
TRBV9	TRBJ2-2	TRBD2	ASSVGGLANTGELF
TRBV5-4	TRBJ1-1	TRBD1	ASSAKGTGDTEAF
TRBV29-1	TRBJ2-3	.	SGTGTDTQY
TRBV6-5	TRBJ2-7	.	ASSYSRQTYEQY
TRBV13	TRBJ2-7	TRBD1	ASSLGTGGIDYEQY
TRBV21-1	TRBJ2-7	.	ASSKESGHPYEQY
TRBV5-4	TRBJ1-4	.	ASTSSGLINEKLF
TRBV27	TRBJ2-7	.	ASSFSRVNSQYEQY
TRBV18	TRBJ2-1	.	ASSPRREGSEQF